This TCR beta chain was identified during a study of T cells in Graves' hyperthyroidism and ophthalmopathy. About the research overall: Once the initial diagnosis was made, peripheral blood was obtained before any treatment.

About this clonotype itself: The antigen is not known.

The study's findings and limits: Patients with ophthalmopathy were separated from those with stable hyperthyroidism by a 13 V-J model. Appearing also in blood were most of the thyroid clonotypes expanded above 0.001.

Amplified regions were TCR beta CDR3 sequences from RNA transcripts. The HTBI primer set served for first-round RT-PCR of the TCR CDR3. TCRdb used MiXCR to reprocess the multiplex PCR reads, holding one entry per CDR3 protein. The table has around 440,000 distinct CDR3 sequences, less than 20% seen once. The CDR3 runs to 13 residues. The V and J ends lost 6 bases and 2 bases respectively, with 11 bases between them. In germline, CDR1 is LNHDA, CDR2 SQIVND (reference sequence). Fresh peripheral blood, approximately 10 ml, was the source of the PBMCs. Source material: blood. This sequence joins TRBV19 and TRBJ2-7; no clear D. The sequence was obtained from a woman under 30 with Graves' hyperthyroidism. CDR3 DNA sequence: TGTGCCAGTAGCTACTCCCTAACCTACGAGCAGTACTTC. Encoded protein: CASSYSLTYEQYF.